A selection of T cell receptor beta chains follows, all from one sample in a study of blood T cell repertoires in COVID-19. Data came from immunoSEQ multiplex PCR; TCRdb stores just in-frame clones and leaves some out. The data show roughly 160,000 clones, 83% seen once. The sequenced sample consisted of peripheral blood. These TCRs come from a woman aged 80 or older with acute or convalescent COVID-19. Both conserved end residues are part of each CDR3. The D gene is left open where the match is weak. The listing skips clone size in some rows; elsewhere it reads once, few, many or a size class.

J gene: TRBJ2-7
clone size: NA
V gene: TRBV6-6
D gene: TRBD2
CDR3 protein: CASSYSASGRASEQYF
CDR3 DNA: TGTGCCAGCAGTTACTCGGCTAGCGGGAGGGCCTCCGAGCAGTACTTC

J gene: TRBJ2-5
clone size: NA
V gene: TRBV7-2
D gene: NA
CDR3 protein: CASSPRRETQYF
CDR3 DNA: TGTGCCAGCAGCCCGAGGAGGGAGACCCAGTACTTC

J gene: TRBJ2-5
clone size: NA
V gene: TRBV2
D gene: TRBD2
CDR3 protein: CASSVRGGGETQYF
CDR3 DNA: TGTGCCAGCAGTGTTCGGGGGGGTGGAGAGACCCAGTACTTC

J gene: TRBJ1-1
clone size: NA
V gene: TRBV7-9
D gene: NA
CDR3 protein: CASSLAPKAFF
CDR3 DNA: TGTGCCAGCAGCTTAGCCCCAAAAGCTTTCTTT

J gene: TRBJ2-2
clone size: NA
V gene: TRBV3-1/TRBV3-2
D gene: TRBD1
CDR3 protein: CASSPTMTGTGELFF
CDR3 DNA: TGTGCCAGCAGCCCCACTATGACAGGGACGGGGGAGCTGTTTTTT

J gene: TRBJ2-3
clone size: NA
V gene: TRBV2
D gene: TRBD1
CDR3 protein: CASGGDRGPDTQYF
CDR3 DNA: TGTGCCAGCGGCGGGGACAGGGGACCAGATACGCAGTATTTT

J gene: TRBJ2-5
clone size: NA
V gene: TRBV4-3
D gene: NA
CDR3 protein: CASSQEADTGVTQYF
CDR3 DNA: TGCGCCAGCAGCCAAGAGGCGGATACAGGAGTGACCCAGTACTTC

J gene: TRBJ1-4
clone size: NA
V gene: TRBV5-1
D gene: NA
CDR3 protein: CASSLGGLTGSGGEKLFF
CDR3 DNA: TGCGCCAGCAGCTTGGGGGGTTTAACAGGGAGCGGCGGTGAAAAACTGTTTTTT

J gene: TRBJ1-5
clone size: NA
V gene: TRBV6-2/TRBV6-3
D gene: NA
CDR3 protein: CASSLDSMSQPQHF
CDR3 DNA: TGTGCCAGCAGTCTCGACAGTATGAGTCAGCCCCAGCATTTT

J gene: TRBJ2-6
clone size: NA
V gene: TRBV6-1
D gene: TRBD2
CDR3 protein: CASSVTGGAGGPGANVLTF
CDR3 DNA: TGTGCCAGCAGTGTAACCGGGGGGGCTGGAGGGCCTGGGGCCAACGTCCTGACTTTC

J gene: TRBJ2-3
clone size: NA
V gene: TRBV5-1
D gene: NA
CDR3 protein: CASSLEPVLGTDTQYF
CDR3 DNA: TGCGCCAGCAGCTTGGAGCCGGTATTGGGCACAGATACGCAGTATTTT

J gene: TRBJ2-7
clone size: NA
V gene: TRBV2
D gene: TRBD1
CDR3 protein: CASSGDDRVAEQYF
CDR3 DNA: TGTGCCAGCAGCGGAGATGACAGGGTTGCCGAGCAGTACTTC

J gene: TRBJ2-7
clone size: NA
V gene: TRBV5-1
D gene: NA
CDR3 protein: CASSFFRDTNYEQYF
CDR3 DNA: TGCGCCAGCAGCTTTTTCCGGGACACTAACTACGAGCAGTACTTC

J gene: TRBJ2-3
clone size: NA
V gene: TRBV4-3
D gene: NA
CDR3 protein: CASSQVPTSTDTQYF
CDR3 DNA: TGCGCCAGCAGCCAAGTTCCGACTAGCACAGATACGCAGTATTTT

J gene: TRBJ2-3
clone size: once
V gene: TRBV21-1
D gene: NA
CDR3 protein: CASSSIRNLTDTQYF
CDR3 DNA: TGTGCCAGCAGCTCTATAAGAAACCTCACAGATACGCAGTATTTT

J gene: TRBJ1-1
clone size: NA
V gene: TRBV25-1
D gene: NA
CDR3 protein: CASMGRGHTEAFF
CDR3 DNA: TGTGCCAGCATGGGCAGGGGTCATACTGAAGCTTTCTTT

J gene: TRBJ1-5
clone size: NA
V gene: TRBV6-2/TRBV6-3
D gene: NA
CDR3 protein: CASSYARENQPQHF
CDR3 DNA: TGTGCCAGCAGTTACGCCAGGGAAAACCAGCCCCAGCATTTT

J gene: TRBJ1-2
clone size: NA
V gene: TRBV5-6
D gene: NA
CDR3 protein: CASSSWATGSYTF
CDR3 DNA: TGTGCCAGCAGCTCGTGGGCCACAGGCAGCTACACCTTC

J gene: TRBJ2-5
clone size: NA
V gene: TRBV25-1
D gene: TRBD2
CDR3 protein: CASSVGGRKETQYF
CDR3 DNA: TGTGCCAGCAGTGTTGGCGGGAGGAAGGAGACCCAGTACTTC

J gene: TRBJ2-1
clone size: NA
V gene: TRBV18
D gene: NA
CDR3 protein: CASSPWVDSYNEQFF
CDR3 DNA: TGTGCCAGCTCACCATGGGTTGACAGCTACAATGAGCAGTTCTTC

J gene: TRBJ2-4
clone size: NA
V gene: TRBV6-1
D gene: TRBD2
CDR3 protein: CASSDRTSGKNIQYF
CDR3 DNA: TGTGCCAGCAGTGACAGGACTAGCGGCAAAAACATTCAGTACTTC

J gene: TRBJ1-2
clone size: NA
V gene: TRBV2
D gene: NA
CDR3 protein: CASSLSGVNYGYTF
CDR3 DNA: TGTGCCAGCAGTCTCTCAGGGGTGAACTATGGCTACACCTTC

J gene: TRBJ2-7
clone size: NA
V gene: TRBV28
D gene: NA
CDR3 protein: CASSPGSFRGEQYF
CDR3 DNA: TGTGCCAGCAGCCCCGGCTCCTTTAGGGGCGAGCAGTACTTC

J gene: TRBJ1-2
clone size: many
V gene: TRBV7-9
D gene: NA
CDR3 protein: CASSLQGYEDYGYTF
CDR3 DNA: TGTGCCAGCAGCTTACAGGGTTACGAGGACTATGGCTACACCTTC

J gene: TRBJ1-3
clone size: NA
V gene: TRBV5-6
D gene: TRBD1
CDR3 protein: CASSLITGAYGNTIYF
CDR3 DNA: TGTGCCAGCAGCTTGATCACAGGGGCGTATGGAAACACCATATATTTT

J gene: TRBJ1-5
clone size: once
V gene: TRBV2
D gene: NA
CDR3 protein: CASRATGFQPQHF
CDR3 DNA: TGTGCCAGCAGAGCAACAGGGTTTCAGCCCCAGCATTTT

J gene: TRBJ1-2
clone size: NA
V gene: TRBV6-5
D gene: NA
CDR3 protein: CASSSQGYGYTF
CDR3 DNA: TGTGCCAGCAGTTCACAGGGTTACGGCTACACCTTC

J gene: TRBJ1-6
clone size: NA
V gene: TRBV9
D gene: TRBD1
CDR3 protein: CASSVGQGIPPLHF
CDR3 DNA: TGTGCCAGCAGCGTCGGACAGGGTATCCCACCCCTCCACTTT

J gene: TRBJ2-6
clone size: NA
V gene: TRBV30
D gene: NA
CDR3 protein: CAWSMSSGANVLTF
CDR3 DNA: TGTGCCTGGAGTATGAGCTCTGGGGCCAACGTCCTGACTTTC

J gene: TRBJ1-5
clone size: NA
V gene: TRBV27
D gene: TRBD1
CDR3 protein: CASSLRTTGNNQPQHF
CDR3 DNA: TGTGCCAGCAGCCTAAGAACGACAGGGAACAATCAGCCCCAGCATTTT

J gene: TRBJ2-5
clone size: NA
V gene: TRBV9
D gene: NA
CDR3 protein: CASSLQGSQETQYF
CDR3 DNA: TGTGCCAGCAGCTTACAGGGAAGCCAAGAGACCCAGTACTTC

J gene: TRBJ1-1
clone size: few
V gene: TRBV11-2
D gene: NA
CDR3 protein: CASSLEGGGTEAFF
CDR3 DNA: TGTGCCAGCAGCTTAGAGGGCGGGGGCACTGAAGCTTTCTTT

J gene: TRBJ2-1
clone size: NA
V gene: TRBV28
D gene: NA
CDR3 protein: CASSPGGSRYNEQFF
CDR3 DNA: TGTGCCAGCAGTCCCGGGGGTTCCAGATACAATGAGCAGTTCTTC

J gene: TRBJ1-2
clone size: NA
V gene: TRBV5-1
D gene: TRBD1
CDR3 protein: CASSSTQGKGYGYTF
CDR3 DNA: TGCGCCAGCAGCTCGACACAGGGGAAGGGCTATGGCTACACCTTC

J gene: TRBJ2-5
clone size: NA
V gene: TRBV4-3
D gene: NA
CDR3 protein: CASSQDLRAETQYF
CDR3 DNA: TGCGCCAGCAGCCAAGACCTGAGGGCAGAGACCCAGTACTTC

J gene: TRBJ2-1
clone size: NA
V gene: TRBV19
D gene: NA
CDR3 protein: CASRNAGAAGDEQFF
CDR3 DNA: TGTGCCAGTAGGAATGCGGGGGCGGCAGGCGATGAGCAGTTCTTC

J gene: TRBJ2-2
clone size: NA
V gene: TRBV19
D gene: NA
CDR3 protein: CASIETIEHTGELFF
CDR3 DNA: TGTGCCAGTATCGAGACTATTGAACACACCGGGGAGCTGTTTTTT

J gene: TRBJ2-5
clone size: NA
V gene: TRBV9
D gene: TRBD1
CDR3 protein: CASSAWTGVYGNQETQYF
CDR3 DNA: TGTGCCAGCAGCGCCTGGACAGGGGTTTATGGCAACCAAGAGACCCAGTACTTC

J gene: TRBJ2-1
clone size: NA
V gene: TRBV5-1
D gene: TRBD1
CDR3 protein: CASSRITGTGNYNEQFF
CDR3 DNA: TGCGCCAGCAGCCGAATTACCGGGACAGGGAATTACAATGAGCAGTTCTTC